This TCR beta chain was recovered during a study of T cells in Graves' hyperthyroidism and ophthalmopathy. RNA transcripts provided the source from which TCR beta CDR3 regions were amplified. In the first-round RT-PCR of the TCR CDR3, the HTBI primer set was used. One entry per CDR3 protein results from TCRdb running MiXCR on the multiplex PCR reads. Here the sample spans around 420,000 distinct CDR3 sequences, roughly 13% being singletons. This CDR3 spans 14 amino acids. The V gene lost 4 bases and the J gene lost 4 bases, with 14 bases spanning the gap. Germline-derived CDR1 and CDR2 are MGHDK and SYGVNS. This clonotype was seen a few times.

The chain links TRBV25-1 to TRBJ2-7; D uncertain. Input material: blood. This TCR was recovered from a young woman with Graves' hyperthyroidism. The CDR3 nucleotides read TGTGCCAGCAGTGCAGACGGACGGCTGTACGAGCAGTACTTC. Its protein product is CASSADGRLYEQYF.